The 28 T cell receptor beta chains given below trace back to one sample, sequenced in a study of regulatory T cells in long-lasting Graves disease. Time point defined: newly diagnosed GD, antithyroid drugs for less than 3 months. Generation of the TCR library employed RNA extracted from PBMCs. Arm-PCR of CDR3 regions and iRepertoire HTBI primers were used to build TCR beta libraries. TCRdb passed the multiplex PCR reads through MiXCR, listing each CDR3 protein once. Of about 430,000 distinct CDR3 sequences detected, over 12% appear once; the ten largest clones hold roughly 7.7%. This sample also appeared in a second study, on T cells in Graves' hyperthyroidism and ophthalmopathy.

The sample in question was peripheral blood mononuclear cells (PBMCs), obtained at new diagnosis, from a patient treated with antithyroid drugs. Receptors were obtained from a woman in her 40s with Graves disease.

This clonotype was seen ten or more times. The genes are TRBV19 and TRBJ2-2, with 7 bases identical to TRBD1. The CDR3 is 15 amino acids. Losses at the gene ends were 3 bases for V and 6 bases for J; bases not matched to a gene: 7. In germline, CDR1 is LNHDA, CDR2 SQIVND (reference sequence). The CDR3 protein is CASSIVGGAAGELFF. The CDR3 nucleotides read TGTGCCAGTAGTATTGTAGGGGGCGCGGCCGGGGAGCTGTTTTTT.

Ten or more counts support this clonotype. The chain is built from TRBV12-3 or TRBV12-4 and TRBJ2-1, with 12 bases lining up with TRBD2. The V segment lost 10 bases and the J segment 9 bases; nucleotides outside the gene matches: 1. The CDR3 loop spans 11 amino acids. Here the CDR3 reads CAKTSGGEQFF. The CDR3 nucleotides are TGTGCCAAGACTAGCGGGGGTGAGCAGTTCTTC.

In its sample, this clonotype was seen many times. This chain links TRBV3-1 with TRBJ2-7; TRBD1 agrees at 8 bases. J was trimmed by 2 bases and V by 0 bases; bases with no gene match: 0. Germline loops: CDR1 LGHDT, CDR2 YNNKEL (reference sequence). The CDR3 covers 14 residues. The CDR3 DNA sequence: TGTGCCAGCAGCCAAGAACAGGGGGCCTACGAGCAGTACTTC. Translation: CASSQEQGAYEQYF.

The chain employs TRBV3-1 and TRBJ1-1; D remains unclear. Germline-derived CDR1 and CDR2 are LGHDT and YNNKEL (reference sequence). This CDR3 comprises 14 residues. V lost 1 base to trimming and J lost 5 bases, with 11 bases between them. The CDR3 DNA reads TGTGCCAGCAGCCAAGTCATCCGGGGAACTGAAGCTTTCTTT. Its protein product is CASSQVIRGTEAFF.

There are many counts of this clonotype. The chain's CDR3 is CASGLAEGRDTEAFF. CDR3 DNA: TGTGCTAGTGGTTTGGCGGAGGGGAGGGACACTGAAGCTTTCTTT. The chain links TRBV12-5 to TRBJ1-1; D is perhaps TRBD1 (5 bases). V was shortened by 1 base and J by 3 bases, with 12 bases between the two germline ends. The germline V gene encodes CDR1 LGHNT and CDR2 FRNRAP. CDR3 length: 15 amino acids.

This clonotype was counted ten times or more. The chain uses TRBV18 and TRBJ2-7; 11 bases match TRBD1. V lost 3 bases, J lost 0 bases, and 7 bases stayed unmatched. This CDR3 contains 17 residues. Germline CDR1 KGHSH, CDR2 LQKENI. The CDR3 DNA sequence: TGTGCCAGCTCACCTACGACCGGGACAGGGGGCTCCTACGAGCAGTACTTC. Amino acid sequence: CASSPTTGTGGSYEQYF.

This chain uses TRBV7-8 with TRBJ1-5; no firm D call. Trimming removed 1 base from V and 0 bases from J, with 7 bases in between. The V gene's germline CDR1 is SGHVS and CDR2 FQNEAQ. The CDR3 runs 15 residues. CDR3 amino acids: CASSLVQHSNQPQHF. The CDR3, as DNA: TGTGCCAGCAGCTTAGTACAGCATAGCAATCAGCCCCAGCATTTT.

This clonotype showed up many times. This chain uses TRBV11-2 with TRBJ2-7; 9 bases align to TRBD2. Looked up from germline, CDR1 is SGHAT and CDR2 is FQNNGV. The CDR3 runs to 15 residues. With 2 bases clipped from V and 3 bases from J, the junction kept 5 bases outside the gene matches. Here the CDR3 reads CASSLTSGYYYEQYF. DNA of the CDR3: TGTGCCAGCAGCTTAACTAGCGGGTATTACTACGAGCAGTACTTC.

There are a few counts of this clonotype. The CDR3 sequence: CASSDPTGGSYGYTF. The CDR3 DNA reads TGTGCCAGCAGTGACCCGACAGGGGGAAGCTATGGCTACACCTTC. The chain carries TRBV6-1 and TRBJ1-2; 9 nucleotides line up with TRBD1. CDR1 is MNHNS, CDR2 SASEGT, per germline. This CDR3 comprises 15 residues. J lost 4 bases, V lost 3 bases, and 6 bases had no gene match.

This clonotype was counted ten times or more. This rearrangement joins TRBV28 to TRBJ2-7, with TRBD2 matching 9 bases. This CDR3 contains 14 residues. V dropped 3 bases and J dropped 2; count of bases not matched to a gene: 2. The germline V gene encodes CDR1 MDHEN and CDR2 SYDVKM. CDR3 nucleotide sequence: TGTGCCAGCAGTTTGCTAGCGGGAACCTACGAGCAGTACTTC. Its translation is CASSLLAGTYEQYF.

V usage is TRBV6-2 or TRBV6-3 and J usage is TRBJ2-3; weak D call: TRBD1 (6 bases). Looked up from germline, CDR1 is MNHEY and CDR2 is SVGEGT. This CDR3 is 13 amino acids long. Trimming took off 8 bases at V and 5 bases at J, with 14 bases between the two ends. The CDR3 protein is CASLRGWGDTQYF. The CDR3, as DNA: TGTGCCAGCCTAAGGGGGTGGGGAGATACGCAGTATTTT.

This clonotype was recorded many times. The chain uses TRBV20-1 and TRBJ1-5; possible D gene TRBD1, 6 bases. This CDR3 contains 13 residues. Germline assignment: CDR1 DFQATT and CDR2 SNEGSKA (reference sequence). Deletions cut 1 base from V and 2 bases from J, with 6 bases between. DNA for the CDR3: TGCAGTGCTAGAGCAGGGGGCAATCAGCCCCAGCATTTT. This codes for CSARAGGNQPQHF.

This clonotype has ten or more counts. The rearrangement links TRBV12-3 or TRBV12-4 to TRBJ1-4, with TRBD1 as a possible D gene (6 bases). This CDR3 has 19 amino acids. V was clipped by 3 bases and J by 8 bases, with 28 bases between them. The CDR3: CASSFTQGNRAGGLEKLFF. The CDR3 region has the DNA TGTGCCAGCAGTTTTACCCAAGGAAACAGGGCTGGGGGTTTGGAAAAACTGTTTTTT.

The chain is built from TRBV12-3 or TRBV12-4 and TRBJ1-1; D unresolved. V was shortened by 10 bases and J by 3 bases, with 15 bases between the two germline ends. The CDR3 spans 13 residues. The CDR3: CAITQTLDTEAFF. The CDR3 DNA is TGTGCCATCACCCAGACCCTGGACACTGAAGCTTTCTTT.

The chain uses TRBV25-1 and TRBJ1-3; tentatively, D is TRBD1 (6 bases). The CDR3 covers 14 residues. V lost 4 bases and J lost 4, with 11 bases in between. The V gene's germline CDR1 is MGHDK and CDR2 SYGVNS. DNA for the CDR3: TGTGCCAGCAGTGTCACAGGGTCGGGAAACACCATATATTTT. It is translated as CASSVTGSGNTIYF. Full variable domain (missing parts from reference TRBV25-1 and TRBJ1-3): EADIYQTPRYLVIGTGKKITLECSQTMGHDKMYWYQQDPGMELHLIHYSYGVNSTEKGDLSSESTVSRIRTEHFPLTLESARPSHTSQYLCASSVTGSGNTIYFGEGSWLTVV.

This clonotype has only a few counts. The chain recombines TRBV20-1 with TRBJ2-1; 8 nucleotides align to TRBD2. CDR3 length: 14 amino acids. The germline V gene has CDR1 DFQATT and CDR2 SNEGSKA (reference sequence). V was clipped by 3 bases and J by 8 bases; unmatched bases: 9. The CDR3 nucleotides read TGCAGTGCTAGTGGCGGGAGGCCTCTGGATGAGCAGTTCTTC. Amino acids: CSASGGRPLDEQFF.

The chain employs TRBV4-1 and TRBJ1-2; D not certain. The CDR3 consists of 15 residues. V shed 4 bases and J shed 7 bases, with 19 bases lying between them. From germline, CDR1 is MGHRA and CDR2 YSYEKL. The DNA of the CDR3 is TGCGCCAGCAGCCGACTCGGGCTCGCGTCAGGTGGCTACACCTTC. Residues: CASSRLGLASGGYTF.

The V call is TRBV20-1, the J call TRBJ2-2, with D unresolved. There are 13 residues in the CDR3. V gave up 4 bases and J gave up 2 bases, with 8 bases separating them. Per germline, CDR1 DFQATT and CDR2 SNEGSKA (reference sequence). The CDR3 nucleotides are TGCAGTGCTACCCACTATAACACCGGGGAGCTGTTTTTT. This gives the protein CSATHYNTGELFF.

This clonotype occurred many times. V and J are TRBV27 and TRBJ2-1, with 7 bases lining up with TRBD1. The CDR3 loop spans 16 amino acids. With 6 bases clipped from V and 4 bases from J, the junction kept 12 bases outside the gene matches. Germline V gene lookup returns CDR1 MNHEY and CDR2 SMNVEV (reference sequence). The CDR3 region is CASRASQGPRYNEQFF. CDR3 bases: TGTGCCAGCAGAGCCTCACAGGGGCCCCGGTACAATGAGCAGTTCTTC.

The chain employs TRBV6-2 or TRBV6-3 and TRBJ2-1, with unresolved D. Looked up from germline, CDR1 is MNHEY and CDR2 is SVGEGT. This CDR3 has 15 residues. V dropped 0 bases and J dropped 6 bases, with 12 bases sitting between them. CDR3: CASSYSQAALNEQFF. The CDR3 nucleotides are TGTGCCAGCAGTTACTCGCAAGCTGCTCTCAATGAGCAGTTCTTC.

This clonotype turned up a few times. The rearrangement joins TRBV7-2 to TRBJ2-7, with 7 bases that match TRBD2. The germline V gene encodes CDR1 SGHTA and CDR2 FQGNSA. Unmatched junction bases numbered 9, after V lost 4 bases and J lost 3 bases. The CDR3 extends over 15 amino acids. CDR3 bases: TGTGCCAGCAGCTCCCGGACTAGTTTGAACTACGAGCAGTACTTC. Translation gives CASSSRTSLNYEQYF.

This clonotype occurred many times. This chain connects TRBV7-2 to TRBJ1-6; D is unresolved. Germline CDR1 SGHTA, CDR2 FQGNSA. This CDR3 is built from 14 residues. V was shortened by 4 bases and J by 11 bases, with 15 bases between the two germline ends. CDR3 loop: CASSSAAGGTPLHF. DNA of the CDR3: TGTGCCAGCAGCTCAGCAGCGGGAGGGACACCCCTCCACTTT.

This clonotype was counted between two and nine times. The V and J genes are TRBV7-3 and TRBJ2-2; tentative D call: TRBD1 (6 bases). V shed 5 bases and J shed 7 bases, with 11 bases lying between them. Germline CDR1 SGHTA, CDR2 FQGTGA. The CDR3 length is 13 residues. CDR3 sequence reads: CASSRRGFGELFF. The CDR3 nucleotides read TGTGCCAGCAGCCGCAGGGGTTTCGGGGAGCTGTTTTTT.

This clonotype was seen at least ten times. CDR3 coding DNA: TGTGCCAGCTACACAGGGTGGGGGGAGCAGTACTTC. This translates into CASYTGWGEQYF. V is TRBV12-3 or TRBV12-4 and J is TRBJ2-7, with D possibly being TRBD1 (6 bases). Trimming stripped 8 bases from V and 7 bases from J, with 15 bases between. This CDR3 region has 12 residues.

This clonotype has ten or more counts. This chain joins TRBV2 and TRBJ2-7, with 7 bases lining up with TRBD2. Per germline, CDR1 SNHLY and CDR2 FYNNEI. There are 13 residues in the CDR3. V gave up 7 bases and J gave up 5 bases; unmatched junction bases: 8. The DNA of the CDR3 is TGTGCCAGCAAGAGGGAGGGTGTCGACGAGCAGTACTTC. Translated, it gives CASKREGVDEQYF.

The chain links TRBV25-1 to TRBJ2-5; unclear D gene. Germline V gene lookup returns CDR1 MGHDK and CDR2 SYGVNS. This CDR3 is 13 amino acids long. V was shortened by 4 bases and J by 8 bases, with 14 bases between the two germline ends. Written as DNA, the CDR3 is TGTGCCAGCAGTGGTTGGGCGGTTGAAACCCAGTACTTC. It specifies CASSGWAVETQYF.

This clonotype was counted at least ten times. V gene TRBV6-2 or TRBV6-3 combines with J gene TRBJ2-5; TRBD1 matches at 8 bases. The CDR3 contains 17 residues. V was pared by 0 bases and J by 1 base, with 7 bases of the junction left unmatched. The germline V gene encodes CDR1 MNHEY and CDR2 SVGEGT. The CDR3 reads CASSYSTQGGFQETQYF. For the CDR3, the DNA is TGTGCCAGCAGTTACTCGACACAGGGGGGATTCCAAGAGACCCAGTACTTC.

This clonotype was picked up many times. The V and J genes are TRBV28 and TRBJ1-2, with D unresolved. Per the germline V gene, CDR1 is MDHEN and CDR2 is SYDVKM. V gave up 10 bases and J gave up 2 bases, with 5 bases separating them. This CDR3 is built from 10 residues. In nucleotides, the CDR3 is TGTGCCACACAGAACTATGGCTACACCTTC. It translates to CATQNYGYTF.